The T cell receptor beta chain described here comes from a study of CD8 T cells in Susac syndrome. Losses at the gene ends were 4 bases for V and 5 bases for J; bases not matched to a gene: 11. Germline CDR1 MDHEN, CDR2 SYDVKM. This CDR3 region has 16 residues. TEMRA cells were FACS-enriched, unlike CD8+ and CD4+ T cells, which were negatively isolated. When the RNA was reverse transcribed, random hexamers were used with an input of roughly 0.45 to 1 ug. By means of immunoSEQ multiplex PCR, TCR beta CDR3 spanning 54 Vbeta and 13 Jbeta underwent amplification. In TCRdb, the immunoSEQ multiplex PCR reads were re-called with MiXCR into one record per CDR3 protein. The sample has about 300,000 distinct CDR3 sequences; 89% are singletons.

This receptor was identified in a human donor with multiple sclerosis. The chain has TRBV28 and TRBJ2-7; 10 bases are shared with TRBD1. The sequencing input was CD8+ T cells from PBMCs. CDR3 sequence (DNA): TGTGCCAGCAGTTCCCTCACTTCCGGGACAGGGGACGAGCAGTACTTC. It codes for CASSSLTSGTGDEQYF.